These 30 T cell receptor beta chains came from one sample sequenced in a study of shared clonotypes between healthy human individuals. The table came from immunoSEQ multiplex PCR; TCRdb's copy has only in-frame clones and leaves some out. The sample records some 510,000 clones, about four fifths being singletons. The material sequenced was PBMCs. Source of these receptors: a woman in her 40s in good health. Some clones in this sample may be carry-over from other donors' samples.

The rearrangement uses TRBV28 and TRBJ1-1; tentative D call: TRBD1 (5 bases). V lost 4 bases and J lost 5, with 14 bases in between. Germline-derived CDR1 and CDR2 are MDHEN and SYDVKM. The CDR3 extends over 14 amino acids. Here the CDR3 DNA reads TGTGCCAGCAGTTCCCATGGGGGAGGGACTGAAGCTTTCTTT. Its protein is CASSSHGGGTEAFF. The full variable domain, its missing parts supplied by reference TRBV28 and TRBJ1-1, is DVKVTQSSRYLVKRTGEKVFLECVQDMDHENMFWYRQDPGLGLRLIYFSYDVKMKEKGDIPEGYSVSREKKERFSLILESASTNQTSMYLCASSSHGGGTEAFFGQGTRLTVV.

A single count supports this clone. The DNA of the CDR3 is TGTGCCAGCAGCTTAGACAAGACAGGGCATTCAGATACGCAGTATTTT. Its translation: CASSLDKTGHSDTQYF. This chain uses TRBV7-3 with TRBJ2-3; TRBD1 aligns across 7 bases. The CDR3 spans 16 residues. Losses at the gene ends were 2 bases for V and 4 bases for J; bases not matched to a gene: 9. Germline V CDR1 and CDR2: SGHTA, FQGTGA.

The genes are TRBV7-6 and TRBJ2-5; no clear D. The J call may not be correct, given that the DNA end is closer to TRBJ2-7. The CDR3 has 14 residues. Germline values: CDR1 SGHVS, CDR2 FNYEAQ. CDR3 DNA sequence: TGTGCCAGCAGCTTAGGCCGGAGCTCCTACGAGCAGTACTTC. Translating it yields CASSLGRSSYEQYF.

J is TRBJ2-1 and V is TRBV7-3, with 7 nucleotides matching TRBD2. The germline CDR1 and CDR2 sequences are SGHTA and FQGTGA. The CDR3 is 17 residues long. V trimming: 2 bases; J trimming: 7 bases; junction bases outside the gene matches: 14. This CDR3 reads CASSLYSRTRGKNEQFF. CDR3 DNA: TGTGCCAGCAGCTTATACAGCCGGACTAGGGGTAAGAATGAGCAGTTCTTC. The whole variable domain, filled in from reference TRBV7-3 and TRBJ2-1, reads GAGVSQTPSNKVTEKGKYVELRCDPISGHTALYWYRQSLGQGPEFLIYFQGTGAADDSGLPNDRFFAVRPEGSVSTLKIQRTERGDSAVYLCASSLYSRTRGKNEQFFGPGTRLTVL.

The sample holds a few counts of this clone. The V call is TRBV6-1, the J call TRBJ2-2; no clear D gene. CDR1 and CDR2 from the germline V gene are MNHNS and SASEGT. The V end was cut by 6 bases, the J end by 3 bases, with 8 bases between. This CDR3 comprises 13 residues. CDR3 in amino acids: CASSPRDTGELFF. The CDR3 DNA reads as TGTGCCAGCAGCCCTAGGGACACCGGGGAGCTGTTTTTT.

The rearrangement links TRBV30 to TRBJ1-5, with D possibly being TRBD1 (6 bases). V was pared by 1 base and J by 3 bases, with 7 bases between. Germline values: CDR1 GTSNPN, CDR2 SVGIG (reference sequence). This CDR3 spans 13 amino acids. CDR3 amino acids: CAWSGGANQPQHF. CDR3 bases: TGTGCCTGGAGTGGGGGGGCCAATCAGCCCCAGCATTTT. Full variable domain (missing parts from reference TRBV30 and TRBJ1-5): SQTIHQWPATLVQPVGSPLSLECTVEGTSNPNLYWYRQAAGRGLQLLFYSVGIGQISSEVPQNLSASRPQDRQFILSSKKLLLSDSGFYLCAWSGGANQPQHFGDGTRLSIL.

V usage is TRBV4-3 and J usage is TRBJ1-1, with D unclear. Trimming shortened V by 4 bases and J by 1 base, and 16 bases separated the two germline ends. Germline CDR1 is LGHNA and CDR2 is YSLEER. The length of the CDR3 is 16 residues. CDR3 sequence reads: CASSPREGRSNTEAFF. CDR3 sequence (DNA): TGCGCCAGCAGCCCCCGTGAAGGAAGATCGAACACTGAAGCTTTCTTT.

The J gene is TRBJ2-5, the V gene TRBV5-1, with D perhaps TRBD1 or TRBD2 (5 bases each). The CDR3 sequence is 14 residues long. V gave up 0 bases and J gave up 1 base, with 7 bases separating them. Germline V gene data show CDR1 as SGHRS and CDR2 as YFSETQ. The CDR3 spells CASSLVGPQETQYF. CDR3 in DNA: TGCGCCAGCAGCTTGGTGGGACCCCAAGAGACCCAGTACTTC.

The chain recombines TRBV23-1 with TRBJ1-2; D is unresolved. TRBV23-1 is reported as an ORF; its role is uncertain. V lost 4 bases, J lost 4 bases, and 10 bases lay in between. The CDR3 is made up of 13 amino acids. The CDR3 region is CASSLGSCYGYTF. The CDR3 DNA is TGCGCCAGCAGTCTGGGGTCTTGCTATGGCTACACCTTC.

About this clone itself: Other DNA sequences from this sample encode an identical CDR3 as well. The chain combines TRBV11-3 with TRBJ1-6; no reliable D call. Germline loops: CDR1 SGHNT, CDR2 YENEEA. Between the trimmed V and J ends, which lost 1 base and 7 bases, there was a span of 5 bases. The CDR3 runs 13 residues. The CDR3 nucleotides read TGTGCCAGCAGCTTAGGAGGGAATTCACCCCTCCACTTT. Encoded protein: CASSLGGNSPLHF.

This clone was counted only a few times. V is TRBV11-3 and J is TRBJ2-2; 7 bases map to TRBD1. V dropped 5 bases and J dropped 0; count of bases not matched to a gene: 0. CDR3 length: 14 amino acids. Germline assignment: CDR1 SGHNT and CDR2 YENEEA. DNA of the CDR3: TGTGCCAGCAGCGGGACAGCGAACACCGGGGAGCTGTTTTTT. This sequence encodes CASSGTANTGELFF.

CDR3 loop: CASSQVTETLRHIQYF. CDR3 sequence (DNA): TGTGCCAGCAGCCAAGTGACGGAAACCCTGCGGCACATTCAGTACTTC. The rearrangement joins TRBV4-2 to TRBJ2-4; D remains ambiguous. The CDR3 sequence is 16 residues long. With 1 base removed from V and 8 bases from J, the gap between germline ends came to 18 bases. Looked up from germline, CDR1 is LGHNA and CDR2 is YNFKEQ.

The rearrangement links TRBV5-1 to TRBJ2-1; D is undetermined. The germline V gene encodes CDR1 SGHRS and CDR2 YFSETQ. The length of the CDR3 is 12 residues. The germline V and J ends were trimmed by 5 bases and 5 bases, with 8 bases remaining between them. The CDR3 nucleotides read TGCGCCAGCAGGAAAGAGGACAATGAGCAGTTCTTC. It specifies CASRKEDNEQFF.

The V and J genes are TRBV11-2 and TRBJ2-7, with D unclear. This CDR3 has 14 residues. CDR1 is SGHAT, CDR2 FQNNGV, per germline. V gave up 5 bases and J gave up 2 bases, with 13 bases separating them. The CDR3 DNA follows: TGTGCCAGCAGCCCCAGCCCTTTCCCCTACGAGCAGTACTTC. Protein: CASSPSPFPYEQYF.

In its sample, this clone was seen once. The CDR3 sequence: CASSPGLAGNYEQFF. CDR3 sequence (DNA): TGTGCCAGCAGCCCGGGACTAGCGGGGAACTATGAGCAGTTCTTC. The gene calls are TRBV7-7 and TRBJ2-1, with 13 positions matching TRBD2. The trim removed 5 bases at V and 8 bases at J, leaving 6 bases unmatched. The length of the CDR3 is 15 residues. Germline V gene data show CDR1 as SSHAT and CDR2 as FNYEAQ (reference sequence).

The V call is TRBV4-3, the J call TRBJ2-7; D is uncertain. The germline V gene has CDR1 LGHNA and CDR2 YSLEER. Trimming removed 0 bases at V and 2 bases at J, with 11 bases between. The CDR3 loop spans 15 amino acids. The DNA for the CDR3 is TGCGCCAGCAGCCAAGATTCGGCCAGACCCTACGAGCAGTACTTC. Translating gives CASSQDSARPYEQYF.

This clone is deemed medium-sized (0.01 to 0.1%). CDR3 residues: CASSLASDNEQFF. CDR3 nucleotide sequence: TGTGCCAGCAGCTTAGCTAGCGACAATGAGCAGTTCTTC. The chain carries TRBV7-3 and TRBJ2-1; TRBD2 might be the D (6 bases). The CDR3 runs 13 residues. Trimming left V 2 bases short and J 5 bases short, with 7 bases between. CDR1 and CDR2 (germline): SGHTA, FQGTGA.

The J gene is TRBJ2-1, the V gene TRBV5-4, with D unclear. Germline assignment: CDR1 SGHNT and CDR2 YYREEE (reference sequence). The V end was cut by 3 bases, the J end by 9 bases, with 16 bases between. The CDR3 covers 14 residues. The CDR3 here is CASSSRNKDGEQFF. The CDR3 DNA reads TGTGCCAGCAGCTCCAGAAACAAGGATGGTGAGCAGTTCTTC.

On this clone: Its ends do not fully match the called genes, so a read error is possible. This sequence joins TRBV6-1 and TRBJ2-7; D remains ambiguous. Germline CDR1 MNHNS, CDR2 SASEGT. This CDR3 is built from 13 residues. CDR3: CASSLSPSYEQYF. CDR3 sequence (DNA): TGTGCCAGCAGTCTCTCCCCCTCCTATGAGCAGTACTTC.

The V call is TRBV19, the J call TRBJ2-5; D is unclear. The germline V gene encodes CDR1 LNHDA and CDR2 SQIVND (reference sequence). The CDR3 covers 14 residues. V lost 3 bases to trimming and J lost 5 bases, with 13 bases between them. The CDR3 is CASSIGLLEETQYF. The CDR3 DNA sequence: TGTGCCAGTAGTATTGGCCTCCTCGAGGAGACCCAGTACTTC.

The rearrangement uses TRBV4-3 and TRBJ1-1; D is uncertain. The CDR3 runs to 15 residues. Trimming stripped 7 bases from V and 5 bases from J, with 20 bases between. Germline V gene data show CDR1 as LGHNA and CDR2 as YSLEER. DNA for the CDR3: TGCGCCAGCAACCCCCACCACCTTTTGGGGACTGAAGCTTTCTTT. Translation gives CASNPHHLLGTEAFF.

The chain is built from TRBV2 and TRBJ1-2; 7 nucleotides match TRBD1. The length of the CDR3 is 14 residues. The V and J ends lost 7 bases and 5 bases, in that order; junction bases with no gene match: 10. In germline, CDR1 is SNHLY, CDR2 FYNNEI. The CDR3 loop is CASTRSGTAYGYTF. The CDR3 DNA reads as TGTGCCAGCACCCGAAGTGGGACAGCTTATGGCTACACCTTC.

Notes on this clone: The same CDR3 arises from other DNA sequences in this sample as well. J is TRBJ2-7 and V is TRBV15; D is unclear. Per the germline V gene, CDR1 is LNHNV and CDR2 is YYDKDF (reference sequence). V shed 0 bases and J shed 0 bases, with 3 bases lying between them. CDR3 size: 13 residues. The CDR3, as DNA: TGTGCCACCAGCAGAGATGTCTCCTACGAGCAGTACTTC. Protein sequence: CATSRDVSYEQYF.

The genes are TRBV2 and TRBJ2-7; D unresolved. From germline, CDR1 is SNHLY and CDR2 FYNNEI. The CDR3 spans 13 residues. V lost 7 bases to trimming and J lost 8 bases, with 18 bases between them. The CDR3 DNA is TGTGCCAGCAATGACAATCCTCTCATCCAGCAGTACTTC. The encoded protein is CASNDNPLIQQYF.

The chain is built from TRBV7-9 and TRBJ2-7; 7 nucleotides align to TRBD2. Germline trimming cut 5 bases from V and 3 bases from J; bases unmatched to any gene: 10. The CDR3 covers 15 residues. Germline loops: CDR1 SEHNR, CDR2 FQNEAQ (reference sequence). CDR3: CASSPLGASGYEQYF. The CDR3 DNA sequence: TGTGCCAGCAGCCCACTCGGGGCTAGCGGCTACGAGCAGTACTTC.

The chain couples TRBV19 to TRBJ1-1, with no clear D. The ends were cut back, 1 base at V and 7 bases at J, with 10 bases in the middle. This CDR3 region has 13 residues. The germline gives CDR1 LNHDA, CDR2 SQIVND (reference sequence). The CDR3 region has the DNA TGTGCCAGTAGTATAGGCCGGATTAATGAAGCTTTCTTT. It encodes CASSIGRINEAFF. Filled out from reference TRBV19 and TRBJ1-1, the complete variable domain reads DGGITQSPKYLFRKEGQNVTLSCEQNLNHDAMYWYRQDPGQGLRLIYYSQIVNDFQKGDIAEGYSVSREKKESFPLTVTSAQKNPTAFYLCASSIGRINEAFFGQGTRLTVV.

CDR3 region: CASSLDGRAGGEQYF. As DNA, the CDR3 is TGCGCCAGCAGCTTGGACGGACGCGCGGGGGGCGAGCAGTACTTC. The V gene is TRBV5-1, the J gene TRBJ2-5; 8 nucleotides line up with TRBD2. The closer fit of TRBJ2-7 to the DNA end suggests the J call may be wrong. There are 15 residues in the CDR3. Per the germline V gene, CDR1 is SGHRS and CDR2 is YFSETQ.

This chain connects TRBV29-1 to TRBJ1-1; D may be TRBD1 (5 bases). Per germline, CDR1 SQVTM and CDR2 ANQGSEA. V was pared by 4 bases and J by 3 bases, with 21 bases between. This CDR3 contains 16 residues. CDR3 loop: CSVVVWGKRMDTEAFF. The CDR3 region has the DNA TGCAGCGTTGTCGTCTGGGGGAAGAGGATGGACACTGAAGCTTTCTTT.

V and J are TRBV4-1 and TRBJ2-7; maybe TRBD2 (6 bases). This CDR3 region has 18 residues. Looked up from germline, CDR1 is MGHRA and CDR2 is YSYEKL. The V end was cut by 0 bases, the J end by 0 bases, with 18 bases between. In DNA, the CDR3 is TGCGCCAGCAGCCAAGAGAGGTTAGGCGGGACTCGCTCCTACGAGCAGTACTTC. It codes for CASSQERLGGTRSYEQYF.

This clone showed up just a few times. The same CDR3 arises from other DNA sequences in this sample as well. The chain uses TRBV10-3 and TRBJ2-7; D not resolved. The germline V gene has CDR1 ENHRY and CDR2 SYGVKD. This CDR3 is 11 amino acids long. Trimming pared 2 bases from V and 4 bases from J, leaving 3 bases between. CDR3 DNA sequence: TGTGCCATCAGTGAGGGGTACGAGCAGTACTTC. Protein product: CAISEGYEQYF.